This T cell receptor (beta chain) comes out of a study of B cell selection in AIRE deficiency. Trimming at V came to 0 bases and at J to 0 bases, leaving 10 bases not matched to a gene. The CDR3 loop spans 19 amino acids. Germline CDR1 and CDR2: MGHRA and YSYEKL. In the authors' workflow: Pooled Tregs gave 50,000 to 60,000 patient and approximately 1x10^5 donor TCRbeta sequences. TCRdb's copy holds only in-frame clones and misses some; the assay was immunoSEQ multiplex PCR. That table supplies the V and J calls and clone size; D and trimming were determined from the DNA. The sample consists of about 22,000 clones, around 90% of them appearing once. Regulatory T cells were sorted as CD4+CD25hiCD127low/negative. As to this clone: The antigen is unknown.

Study findings and constraints: Only around a tenth of 3,500 to 4,500 shared Treg sequences were patient-specific; 31.6% healthy-specific.

This clonotype was obtained from a human donor in good health. The sample was CD4+CD25+ Tregs sorted from PBMCs. The chain joins TRBV4-1 to TRBJ2-7; 11 nucleotides align to TRBD2. DNA of the CDR3: TGCGCCAGCAGCCAAGATAACGAACTAGCGGGAGCCACCTCCTACGAGCAGTACTTC. It translates to CASSQDNELAGATSYEQYF.